The 24 T cell receptor beta chains below come from one sample, sequenced in a study of T cell responses to AZD1222 COVID-19 vaccine. The data were produced by immunoSEQ multiplex PCR, yet TCRdb's version contains in-frame clones alone and is incomplete. Among roughly 150,000 clones listed, around 92% were seen once. Sequences were derived from peripheral blood, sampled on day 0 of AZD1222 vaccination. These receptors came from an adult in good health.

The rearrangement uses TRBV28 and TRBJ2-7, with TRBD1 matching over 7 bases. Germline CDR1 MDHEN, CDR2 SYDVKM. V lost 5 bases and J lost 2; bases outside the gene matches: 6. CDR3 length equals 14 residues. CDR3 protein: CASSNPGTAYEQYF. For the CDR3, the DNA is TGTGCCAGCAGTAACCCCGGGACAGCCTACGAGCAGTACTTC.

V is TRBV5-1 and J is TRBJ1-4; D gene uncertain. This CDR3 region has 14 residues. Germline CDR1 SGHRS, CDR2 YFSETQ. The germline V and J ends were trimmed by 4 bases and 4 bases, with 11 bases remaining between them. The CDR3 nucleotides read TGCGCCAGCAGCCGTGGAAGAGTTAATGAAAAACTGTTTTTT. It codes for CASSRGRVNEKLFF.

The V gene is TRBV4-1, the J gene TRBJ2-4, with a weak D call TRBD2 (7 bases). V lost 4 bases and J lost 4, with 23 bases in between. This CDR3 has 18 residues. Germline V gene sequence: CDR1 MGHRA, CDR2 YSYEKL. CDR3 nucleotides: TGCGCCAGCAGCCCCGGACGGGCGGGGGCGCCCGGGAAAAACATTCAGTACTTC. This gives the protein CASSPGRAGAPGKNIQYF.

The chain couples TRBV18 to TRBJ1-1, with D possibly being TRBD1 (6 bases). The CDR3 is made up of 14 amino acids. With 3 bases removed from V and 4 bases from J, the gap between germline ends came to 12 bases. Germline V gives CDR1 KGHSH, CDR2 LQKENI. The CDR3 region is CASSPRTVTTEAFF. CDR3 sequence (DNA): TGTGCCAGCTCACCTAGGACAGTGACCACTGAAGCTTTCTTT. The full variable domain, its missing parts supplied by reference TRBV18 and TRBJ1-1, is NAGVMQNPRHLVRRRGQEARLRCSPMKGHSHVYWYRQLPEEGLKFMVYLQKENIIDESGMPKERFSAEFPKEGPSILRIQQVVRGDSAAYFCASSPRTVTTEAFFGQGTRLTVV.

The chain links TRBV19 to TRBJ2-2; maybe TRBD1 (6 bases). V lost 4 bases and J lost 5, with 17 bases in between. The CDR3 runs to 16 residues. The germline CDR1 and CDR2 sequences are LNHDA and SQIVND (reference sequence). CDR3 in DNA: TGTGCCAGTAGTACCCCCGACAGGCGGTGGACCGGGGAGCTGTTTTTT. As protein: CASSTPDRRWTGELFF.

This clone has more than one count but fewer than ten. The chain combines TRBV28 with TRBJ1-2, with 11 bases fitting TRBD1. This CDR3 spans 18 amino acids. V lost 7 bases and J lost 5; bases outside the gene matches: 18. CDR1 MDHEN and CDR2 SYDVKM come from the germline V gene. The CDR3: CASIQGALGTGGDYGYTF. CDR3 sequence (DNA): TGTGCCAGCATTCAGGGAGCCCTGGGGACAGGGGGGGATTATGGCTACACCTTC.

The V and J genes are TRBV4-1 and TRBJ1-4; 7 positions match TRBD1. Germline CDR1 and CDR2: MGHRA and YSYEKL. CDR3 length equals 18 residues. Trimming removed 4 bases from V and 2 bases from J; junction bases left unmatched: 13. In DNA form, the CDR3 reads TGCGCCAGCAGCCCGGGGAGAGGGGGCGCGGGTACTAATGAAAAACTGTTTTTT. This gives the protein CASSPGRGGAGTNEKLFF.

This chain links TRBV4-2 with TRBJ2-7; weak D call: TRBD2 (6 bases). The V end lost 0 bases, the J end lost 6 bases, and 15 bases lay between the germline ends. Per the germline V gene, CDR1 is LGHNA and CDR2 is YNFKEQ. The CDR3 is 15 residues long. In DNA, the CDR3 is TGTGCCAGCAGCCAAGATATAGAACTAGCCGGCGAGCAGTACTTC. Translated: CASSQDIELAGEQYF.

The CDR3 region is CASSLRGTNEQFF. CDR3 in DNA: TGTGCCAGCAGTTTACGGGGGACCAATGAGCAGTTCTTC. V and J are TRBV12-3 or TRBV12-4 and TRBJ2-1, with a possible D match to TRBD2 (6 bases). CDR3 length equals 13 residues. Between the trimmed V and J ends, which lost 2 bases and 6 bases, there was a span of 8 bases.

CDR3 sequence (DNA): TGTGCCAGCAGCTTAGGGACTAGCGGCAATGAGCAGTTCTTC. Translated: CASSLGTSGNEQFF. The chain combines TRBV7-3 with TRBJ2-1, with 11 bases aligning to TRBD2. Trimming at V came to 2 bases and at J to 6 bases, leaving 0 bases not matched to a gene. There are 14 residues in the CDR3. In germline, CDR1 is SGHTA, CDR2 FQGTGA.

The V call is TRBV2, the J call TRBJ1-2; D is perhaps TRBD1 (6 bases). Germline assignment: CDR1 SNHLY and CDR2 FYNNEI. There are 13 residues in the CDR3. The V gene lost 2 bases and the J gene lost 10 bases, with 14 bases spanning the gap. The DNA for the CDR3 is TGTGCCAGCAGTGAAACGGCAGGGGCGTCCTACACCTTC. Protein: CASSETAGASYTF.

This clone was recorded once. The chain employs TRBV7-8 and TRBJ1-2; TRBD1 aligns across 7 bases. V gave up 2 bases and J gave up 3 bases; unmatched junction bases: 6. This CDR3 contains 15 residues. Germline V gene sequence: CDR1 SGHVS, CDR2 FQNEAQ. CDR3 DNA: TGTGCCAGCAGCTTAACGACAGGGAAGGACTATGGCTACACCTTC. Translating gives CASSLTTGKDYGYTF.

The chain links TRBV12-5 to TRBJ2-2; TRBD2 matches at 11 bases. The CDR3 length is 16 residues. Per germline, CDR1 LGHNT and CDR2 FRNRAP. V gave up 0 bases and J gave up 8 bases; unmatched junction bases: 5. This CDR3 reads CASGLVLAGDLGELFF. CDR3 coding DNA: TGTGCTAGTGGTTTGGTACTAGCGGGAGATTTAGGGGAGCTGTTTTTT.

The chain couples TRBV6-2 or TRBV6-3 to TRBJ1-5; 8 bases are shared with TRBD1. The germline gives CDR1 MNHEY, CDR2 SVGEGT. The CDR3 totals 15 residues. V shed 5 bases, J shed 4 bases, and the junction held 7 bases outside the gene matches. The CDR3 sequence: CASSPIDRGNQPQHF. The CDR3 DNA sequence: TGTGCCAGCAGTCCCATCGACAGGGGAAATCAGCCCCAGCATTTT.

The DNA for the CDR3 is TGTGCCAGCAGCTCAGGGACGAACACTGAAGCTTTCTTT. Translation: CASSSGTNTEAFF. The V call is TRBV11-1, the J call TRBJ1-1; D might be TRBD1 (5 bases). This CDR3 has 13 amino acids. V gave up 4 bases and J gave up 1 base, with 7 bases separating them. Germline CDR1 SGHAT, CDR2 FQDESV (reference sequence).

This chain uses TRBV2 with TRBJ1-6, with TRBD1 as a possible D gene (5 bases). The CDR3 totals 12 residues. V was cut by 7 bases and J by 13 bases, with 14 bases left in between. Germline V lookup: CDR1 SNHLY, CDR2 FYNNEI. CDR3 sequence reads: CASTRDSGPLHF. CDR3 coding DNA: TGTGCCAGCACCCGGGACTCCGGGCCCCTCCACTTT.

J is TRBJ1-1 and V is TRBV7-9; 7 positions match TRBD1. Germline CDR1 and CDR2: SEHNR and FQNEAQ (reference sequence). With V trimmed by 5 bases and J by 1 base, 7 bases remained unmatched. This CDR3 comprises 15 residues. The CDR3 is CASSGTGEGNTEAFF. CDR3 DNA: TGTGCCAGCAGCGGTACAGGGGAGGGGAACACTGAAGCTTTCTTT.

The J gene is TRBJ1-5, the V gene TRBV28; D perhaps matches TRBD1 (6 bases). Per the germline V gene, CDR1 is MDHEN and CDR2 is SYDVKM. CDR3 length: 15 amino acids. Trimming took off 5 bases at V and 2 bases at J, with 13 bases between the two ends. CDR3 residues: CASSIQGVGNQPQHF. DNA of the CDR3: TGTGCCAGCAGTATACAGGGAGTGGGCAATCAGCCCCAGCATTTT.

V gene TRBV27 combines with J gene TRBJ2-3; TRBD2 matches 10 bases. The V gene's germline CDR1 is MNHEY and CDR2 SMNVEV (reference sequence). The CDR3 runs 16 residues. After removal of 5 bases from V and 0 bases from J, the junction contained 5 bases not matched to a gene. The CDR3 protein is CASSPLAGASTDTQYF. The DNA of the CDR3 is TGTGCCAGCAGTCCCCTAGCGGGAGCTAGCACAGATACGCAGTATTTT.

This clone was picked up one time. The chain joins TRBV4-2 to TRBJ1-1; D is unclear. The CDR3 has 16 amino acids. CDR1 is LGHNA, CDR2 YNFKEQ, per germline. The V end was cut by 0 bases, the J end by 0 bases, with 11 bases between. The CDR3 coding sequence is TGTGCCAGCAGCCAAGATATTCCTCAGTTGAACACTGAAGCTTTCTTT. Translating it yields CASSQDIPQLNTEAFF.

This clone appeared once. This chain uses TRBV11-2 with TRBJ2-7; D unclear. Germline V gene data show CDR1 as SGHAT and CDR2 as FQNNGV. Trimming took off 1 base at V and 7 bases at J, with 17 bases between the two ends. The CDR3 loop spans 15 amino acids. The CDR3 sequence: CASSLVGKVLVEQYF. The CDR3 nucleotides are TGTGCCAGCAGCTTAGTCGGAAAGGTCCTGGTGGAGCAGTACTTC.

This chain links TRBV30 with TRBJ1-6; the D gene is possibly TRBD1 (5 bases). Germline V gives CDR1 GTSNPN, CDR2 SVGIG (reference sequence). The CDR3 has 16 amino acids. Trimming pared 2 bases from V and 10 bases from J, leaving 21 bases between. CDR3 loop: CAWSFRQFEYSSPLHF. The CDR3 DNA follows: TGTGCCTGGAGTTTTAGACAGTTTGAGTATTCCTCACCCCTCCACTTT.

This chain uses TRBV5-1 with TRBJ1-2, with 10 bases that match TRBD1. CDR3 length: 13 amino acids. The junction had 1 base not matched to a gene; V was cut back by 0 bases and J by 8 bases. The V gene's germline CDR1 is SGHRS and CDR2 YFSETQ. The CDR3 region is CASSLAGQGGYTF. CDR3 nucleotides: TGCGCCAGCAGCTTGGCGGGACAGGGGGGCTACACCTTC.

The rearrangement joins TRBV3-1 (or the pseudogene TRBV3-2) to TRBJ1-2, with D hard to call. The V end was cut by 5 bases, the J end by 0 bases, with 16 bases between. This CDR3 comprises 16 residues. In germline, CDR1 is LGHDT, CDR2 YNNKEL (reference sequence). CDR3 nucleotide sequence: TGTGCCAGCAGCTCTCCCAACAGCCAAACTAACTATGGCTACACCTTC. It yields the protein CASSSPNSQTNYGYTF.